Following are 27 T cell receptor beta chains from one sample sequenced in a study of T cells in Graves' hyperthyroidism and ophthalmopathy. Authors of the study amplified TCR beta CDR3 regions from RNA transcripts. The study used the HTBI primer set for a first-round RT-PCR of the TCR CDR3. MiXCR, applied by TCRdb to the multiplex PCR reads, yields one record per CDR3 protein. The sample consists of over 150,000 distinct CDR3 sequences, 17% of them appearing once. Sequenced sample: blood. These receptors were taken from a woman between 45 and 65 years old with Graves' hyperthyroidism.

With regard to this clonotype: A much larger clonotype is one base distant, so this may be a read error. V is TRBV12-3 or TRBV12-4 and J is TRBJ1-2; unclear D gene. CDR3 size: 12 residues. Here the CDR3 reads CASSSGNYGHTF. The CDR3 bases are TGTGCCAGCAGTTCGGGGAACTATGGCCACACCTTC.

The chain uses TRBV29-1 and TRBJ1-4; no clear D gene. The V end was cut by 0 bases, the J end by 4 bases, with 12 bases between. The germline gives CDR1 SQVTM, CDR2 ANQGSEA. There are 15 residues in the CDR3. CDR3 DNA: TGCAGCGTTGAAGATCGCGATGGCGGTAATGAAAAACTGTTTTTT. Translation: CSVEDRDGGNEKLFF.

The chain is built from TRBV25-1 and TRBJ1-6, with D perhaps TRBD1 (5 bases). CDR3 size: 18 residues. Germline-derived CDR1 and CDR2 are MGHDK and SYGVNS. Trimming removed 6 bases from V and 0 bases from J, with 18 bases in between. CDR3 sequence: CASRCPGRGSSYNSPLHF. CDR3 in DNA: TGTGCCAGCAGATGCCCGGGACGGGGAAGCTCCTATAATTCACCCCTCCACTTT.

This clonotype appeared many times. CDR3 DNA sequence: TGTGCCACCAGCAGATCGCGGGCGGTTGGGTATGGCTACACCTTC. It translates to CATSRSRAVGYGYTF. This chain joins TRBV15 and TRBJ1-2; no definite D call. In germline, CDR1 is LNHNV, CDR2 YYDKDF (reference sequence). V lost 2 bases and J lost 5, with 15 bases in between. This CDR3 has 15 amino acids.

This chain links TRBV2 with TRBJ2-1; 9 bases match TRBD2. CDR1 and CDR2 from the germline V gene are SNHLY and FYNNEI. Trimming at V came to 5 bases and at J to 7 bases, leaving 6 bases not matched to a gene. The CDR3 contains 14 residues. CDR3 coding DNA: TGTGCCAGCAGTTTCTTGACTAGCGGAAATGAGCAGTTCTTC. Translation: CASSFLTSGNEQFF. Variable domain in full (rest from reference TRBV2 and TRBJ2-1): EPEVTQTPSHQVTQMGQEVILRCVPISNHLYFYWYRQILGQKVEFLVSFYNNEISEKSEIFDDQFSVERPDGSNFTLKIRSTKLEDSAMYFCASSFLTSGNEQFFGPGTRLTVL.

This clonotype was seen more than once but under ten times. CDR3 coding DNA: TGTGCCAGCAGCTTAGGGATAGGGGTCGGAAACACCATATATTTT. It specifies CASSLGIGVGNTIYF. The J gene is TRBJ1-3, the V gene TRBV7-6; D perhaps matches TRBD1 (5 bases). With 1 base removed from V and 4 bases from J, the gap between germline ends came to 11 bases. The CDR3 loop spans 15 amino acids. The germline CDR1 and CDR2 sequences are SGHVS and FNYEAQ.

The genes are TRBV12-3 or TRBV12-4 and TRBJ1-2; D gene unclear. The CDR3 sequence is 13 residues long. V gave up 2 bases and J gave up 7 bases, with 11 bases separating them. DNA of the CDR3: TGTGCCAGCAGTTTAAGGCCAGGTCCTGGCTACACCTTC. This sequence encodes CASSLRPGPGYTF.

This clonotype appeared many times. The chain uses TRBV29-1 and TRBJ1-1; D is unresolved. CDR1 is SQVTM and CDR2 is ANQGSEA in the germline V gene. Trimming took 1 base from V and 0 from J, leaving 6 bases between them. The CDR3 consists of 13 residues. The CDR3 loop is CSVEAVVNTEAFF. DNA of the CDR3: TGCAGCGTTGAAGCTGTAGTGAACACTGAAGCTTTCTTT.

The V gene is TRBV29-1, the J gene TRBJ2-2; D not resolved. The V end lost 6 bases, the J end lost 2 bases, and 13 bases lay between the germline ends. In germline, CDR1 is SQVTM, CDR2 ANQGSEA. The length of the CDR3 is 14 residues. The CDR3 region is CSVTKVSNTGELFF. The CDR3 bases are TGCAGCGTCACTAAAGTGTCAAACACCGGGGAGCTGTTTTTT.

This clonotype was observed at least ten times. The J gene is TRBJ2-1, the V gene TRBV19, with no clear D. CDR3 length: 14 amino acids. CDR1 and CDR2 (germline): LNHDA, SQIVND (reference sequence). V shed 0 bases and J shed 9 bases, with 12 bases lying between them. The CDR3 coding sequence is TGTGCCAGTAGTATAGAGAGAGTTTGGGGTGAGCAGTTCTTC. It encodes CASSIERVWGEQFF.

A few counts support this clonotype. The chain recombines TRBV5-1 with TRBJ1-6; the match to TRBD1 covers 8 bases. The CDR3 is 15 residues long. Germline CDR1 is SGHRS and CDR2 is YFSETQ. V shed 0 bases, J shed 9 bases, and the junction held 5 bases outside the gene matches. The CDR3 sequence: CASSLDGTGFSPLHF. The CDR3 region has the DNA TGCGCCAGCAGCTTGGACGGGACAGGTTTTTCACCCCTCCACTTT.

The chain uses TRBV6-2 or TRBV6-3 and TRBJ1-5, with D uncertain. Trimming left V 10 bases short and J 3 bases short, with 10 bases between. The CDR3 runs to 12 residues. Germline V gives CDR1 MNHEY, CDR2 SVGEGT. The CDR3 bases are TGTGCCATTGGGATTTTCAATCAGCCCCAGCATTTT. Its translation is CAIGIFNQPQHF.

The genes are TRBV19 and TRBJ1-5, with TRBD1 matching 7 bases. The CDR3 contains 15 residues. Germline CDR1 reads LNHDA; CDR2 reads SQIVND (reference sequence). Losses at the gene ends were 6 bases for V and 3 bases for J; bases not matched to a gene: 8. The CDR3 here is CASRPAGTVNQPQHF. CDR3 sequence (DNA): TGTGCCAGTAGGCCAGCTGGGACAGTCAATCAGCCCCAGCATTTT.

The chain links TRBV20-1 to TRBJ1-2; the match to TRBD1 covers 7 bases. The V and J ends lost 3 bases and 4 bases, in that order; junction bases with no gene match: 8. The CDR3 is 14 amino acids. Germline V CDR1 and CDR2: DFQATT, SNEGSKA (reference sequence). The DNA for the CDR3 is TGCAGTGCTAGGCCGACAGGGCGCCCCTATGGCTACACCTTC. As protein: CSARPTGRPYGYTF.

This clonotype was seen at least ten times. The chain combines TRBV6-5 with TRBJ1-4; D remains unclear. Germline-derived CDR1 and CDR2 are MNHEY and SVGAGI. V lost 0 bases and J lost 0, with 8 bases in between. The CDR3 runs to 16 residues. The CDR3 sequence: CASSYSGPSTNEKLFF. The DNA for the CDR3 is TGTGCCAGCAGTTACTCCGGACCCTCAACTAATGAAAAACTGTTTTTT.

The chain uses TRBV11-2 and TRBJ2-7; possible D gene TRBD2, 5 bases. V was clipped by 5 bases and J by 6 bases, with 20 bases between them. Per germline, CDR1 SGHAT and CDR2 FQNNGV. This CDR3 region has 15 residues. This chain's CDR3 is CASSTRLPRVGEQYF. The CDR3, as DNA: TGTGCCAGCAGCACCCGACTACCGCGGGTCGGCGAGCAGTACTTC.

The sample holds many counts of this clonotype. J is TRBJ1-1 and V is TRBV5-1, with D perhaps matching TRBD1 (6 bases). CDR1 is SGHRS and CDR2 is YFSETQ in the germline V gene. The CDR3 loop spans 15 amino acids. The ends were cut back, 4 bases at V and 11 bases at J, with 24 bases in the middle. In DNA, the CDR3 is TGCGCCAGCAGCACAGGTCCGGGACACACTTTGGGGGCTTTCTTT. It yields the protein CASSTGPGHTLGAFF.

The sample holds a few counts of this clonotype. The rearrangement uses TRBV24-1 and TRBJ2-1; D might be TRBD2 (5 bases). The CDR3 runs to 15 residues. V dropped 1 base and J dropped 3 bases, with 9 bases sitting between them. The V gene's germline CDR1 is KGHDR and CDR2 SFDVKD. CDR3 residues: CATSDLAESYNEQFF. The DNA of the CDR3 is TGTGCCACCAGTGATTTAGCGGAGAGCTACAATGAGCAGTTCTTC.

Turning to this clonotype: This may stem from a read error, because a much larger clone lies one nucleotide away. The V and J genes are TRBV12-3 or TRBV12-4 and TRBJ1-1; D is unresolved. Deletions cut 4 bases from V and 4 bases from J, with 10 bases between. The CDR3 loop spans 13 amino acids. CDR3: CASSSAWSTEAFF. In nucleotides, the CDR3 is TGTGCCAGCAGTTCAGCTTGGAGCACTGAAGCTTTCTTT.

This clonotype was recorded a few times. The rearrangement uses TRBV12-3 or TRBV12-4 and TRBJ2-3; 8 nucleotides align to TRBD2. V dropped 2 bases and J dropped 4; count of bases not matched to a gene: 5. This CDR3 contains 15 residues. Written as DNA, the CDR3 is TGTGCCAGCAGTTTACAAGCGGGAGACGCAGATACGCAGTATTTT. Protein product: CASSLQAGDADTQYF.

Only a few counts were recorded for this clonotype. The chain couples TRBV20-1 to TRBJ2-1; tentative D call: TRBD2 (5 bases). Trimming stripped 3 bases from V and 6 bases from J, with 15 bases between. The germline V gene encodes CDR1 DFQATT and CDR2 SNEGSKA (reference sequence). The CDR3 consists of 14 residues. Written as DNA, the CDR3 is TGCAGTGCTAGTATTGTGGGAGTAGTCAATGAGCAGTTCTTC. Protein: CSASIVGVVNEQFF.

This clonotype was seen many times. The V call is TRBV6-2 or TRBV6-3, the J call TRBJ1-1; D remains unclear. The V and J ends lost 6 bases and 5 bases respectively, with 16 bases between them. The V gene's germline CDR1 is MNHEY and CDR2 SVGEGT. This CDR3 comprises 14 residues. CDR3 bases: TGTGCCAGCAGACCAGCTGCATCGCGGACTGAAGCTTTCTTT. Residues: CASRPAASRTEAFF.

Many counts were recorded for this clonotype. The rearrangement links TRBV11-2 to TRBJ1-1; D is ambiguous. The CDR3 length is 12 residues. The germline CDR1 and CDR2 sequences are SGHAT and FQNNGV. Trimming pared 1 base from V and 5 bases from J, leaving 5 bases between. As DNA, the CDR3 is TGTGCCAGCAGCTTAGCGGAAACTGAAGCTTTCTTT. Its protein product is CASSLAETEAFF.

There are a few counts of this clonotype. This sequence joins TRBV5-1 and TRBJ1-1, with 7 bases matching TRBD1. The germline CDR1 and CDR2 sequences are SGHRS and YFSETQ. The V and J ends lost 4 bases and 7 bases, in that order; junction bases with no gene match: 10. The length of the CDR3 is 14 residues. CDR3 nucleotide sequence: TGCGCCAGCAGCATCGACCCGGGACAGTTTGAAGCTTTCTTT. This codes for CASSIDPGQFEAFF.

This clonotype was detected only a few times. The chain joins TRBV5-1 to TRBJ1-6; D not resolved. The V gene's germline CDR1 is SGHRS and CDR2 YFSETQ. V lost 0 bases to trimming and J lost 7 bases, with 5 bases between them. The CDR3 consists of 13 residues. For the CDR3, the DNA is TGCGCCAGCAGCTTGGGCCGCAATTCACCCCTCCACTTT. Translation: CASSLGRNSPLHF.

The chain is built from TRBV6-1 and TRBJ1-4; weak D call: TRBD1 (5 bases). Germline CDR1 MNHNS, CDR2 SASEGT. V was shortened by 6 bases and J by 8 bases, with 13 bases between the two germline ends. This CDR3 has 13 residues. CDR3 sequence reads: CASSSFRQEKLFF. Here the CDR3 DNA reads TGTGCCAGCAGCTCCTTCAGACAGGAAAAACTGTTTTTT.

V is TRBV28 and J is TRBJ1-1, with D possibly TRBD1 on 5 matching bases. Trimming left V 6 bases short and J 4 bases short, with 21 bases between. CDR1 and CDR2 from the germline V gene are MDHEN and SYDVKM. CDR3 length: 16 amino acids. The CDR3 nucleotides read TGTGCCAGCAGCCAACCCCAGGGAGCCCGGAGCACTGAAGCTTTCTTT. This translates into CASSQPQGARSTEAFF. Filled out from reference TRBV28 and TRBJ1-1, the complete variable domain reads DVKVTQSSRYLVKRTGEKVFLECVQDMDHENMFWYRQDPGLGLRLIYFSYDVKMKEKGDIPEGYSVSREKKERFSLILESASTNQTSMYLCASSQPQGARSTEAFFGQGTRLTVV.